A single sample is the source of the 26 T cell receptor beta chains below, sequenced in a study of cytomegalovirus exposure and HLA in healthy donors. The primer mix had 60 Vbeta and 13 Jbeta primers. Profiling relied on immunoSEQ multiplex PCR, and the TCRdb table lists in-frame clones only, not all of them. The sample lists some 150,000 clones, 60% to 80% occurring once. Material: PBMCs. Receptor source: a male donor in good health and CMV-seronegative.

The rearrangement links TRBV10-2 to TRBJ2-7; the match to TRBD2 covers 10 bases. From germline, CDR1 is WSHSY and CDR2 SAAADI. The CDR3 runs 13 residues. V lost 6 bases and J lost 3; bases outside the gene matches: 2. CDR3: CASRSGRDYEQYF. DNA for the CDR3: TGCGCCAGCAGGAGCGGGAGGGACTACGAGCAGTACTTC.

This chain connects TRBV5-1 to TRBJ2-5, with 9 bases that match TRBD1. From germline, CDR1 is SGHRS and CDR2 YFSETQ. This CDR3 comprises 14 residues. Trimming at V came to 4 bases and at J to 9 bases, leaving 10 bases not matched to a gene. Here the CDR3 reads CASSPGQGLGAQYF. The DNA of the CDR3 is TGCGCCAGCAGCCCGGGACAGGGTCTAGGCGCCCAGTACTTC.

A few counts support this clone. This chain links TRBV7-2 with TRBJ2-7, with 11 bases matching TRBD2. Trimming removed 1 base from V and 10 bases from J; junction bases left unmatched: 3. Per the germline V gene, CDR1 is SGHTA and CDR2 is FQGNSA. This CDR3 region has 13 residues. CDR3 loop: CASSLGLAGNQYF. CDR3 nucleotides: TGTGCCAGCAGCTTAGGACTAGCGGGGAACCAGTACTTC. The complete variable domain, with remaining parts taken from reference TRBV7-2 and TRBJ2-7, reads GAGVSQSPSNKVTEKGKDVELRCDPISGHTALYWYRQSLGQGLEFLIYFQGNSAPDKSGLPSDRFSAERTGGSVSTLTIQRTQQEDSAVYLCASSLGLAGNQYFGPGTRLTVT.

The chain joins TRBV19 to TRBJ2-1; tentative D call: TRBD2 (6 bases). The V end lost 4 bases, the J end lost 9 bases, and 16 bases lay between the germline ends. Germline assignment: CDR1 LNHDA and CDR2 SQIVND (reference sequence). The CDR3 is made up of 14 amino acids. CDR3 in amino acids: CASSRRDSRSEQFF. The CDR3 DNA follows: TGTGCCAGTAGTAGACGGGACTCCCGTAGTGAGCAGTTCTTC.

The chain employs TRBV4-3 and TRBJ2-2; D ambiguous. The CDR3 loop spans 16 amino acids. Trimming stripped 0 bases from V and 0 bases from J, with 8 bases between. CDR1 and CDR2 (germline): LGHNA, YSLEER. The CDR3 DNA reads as TGCGCCAGCAGCCAAGATTTCACAGCGAACACCGGGGAGCTGTTTTTT. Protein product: CASSQDFTANTGELFF.

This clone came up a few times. The CDR3 DNA reads TGTGCCAGCAGCTCCGGGACAGGGGATGAAAAACTGTTTTTT. It codes for CASSSGTGDEKLFF. The genes are TRBV7-9 and TRBJ1-4; 10 bases are a match to TRBD1. Germline values: CDR1 SEHNR, CDR2 FQNEAQ (reference sequence). The CDR3 sequence is 14 residues long. Unmatched junction bases numbered 2, after V lost 4 bases and J lost 6 bases.

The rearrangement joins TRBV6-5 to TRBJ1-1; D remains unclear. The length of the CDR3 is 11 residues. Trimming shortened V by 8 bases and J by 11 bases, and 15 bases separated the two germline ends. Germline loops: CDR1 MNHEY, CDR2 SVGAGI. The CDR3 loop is CASGEGVWAFF. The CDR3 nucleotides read TGTGCCAGCGGGGAGGGAGTGTGGGCTTTCTTT.

The CDR3 DNA reads as TGCGCCAGCAGCCGGCCGACTAGCGGGAGGGCTGATGAGCAGTTCTTC. It specifies CASSRPTSGRADEQFF. V usage is TRBV5-1 and J usage is TRBJ2-1; TRBD2 matches 14 bases. CDR1 is SGHRS, CDR2 YFSETQ, per germline. Losses at the gene ends were 4 bases for V and 8 bases for J; bases not matched to a gene: 8. The CDR3 extends over 16 amino acids.

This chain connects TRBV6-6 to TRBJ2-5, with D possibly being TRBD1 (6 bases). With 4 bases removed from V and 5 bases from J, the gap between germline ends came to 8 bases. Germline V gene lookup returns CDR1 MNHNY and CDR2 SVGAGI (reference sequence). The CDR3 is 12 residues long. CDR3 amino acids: CASSSRGETQYF. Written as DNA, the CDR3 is TGTGCCAGCAGTTCAAGGGGGGAGACCCAGTACTTC.

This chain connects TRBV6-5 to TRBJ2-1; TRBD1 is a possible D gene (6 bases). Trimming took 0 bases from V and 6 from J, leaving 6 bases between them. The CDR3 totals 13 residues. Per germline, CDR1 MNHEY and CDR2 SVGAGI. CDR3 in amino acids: CASSYSGANEQFF. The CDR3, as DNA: TGTGCCAGCAGTTACTCGGGGGCCAATGAGCAGTTCTTC.

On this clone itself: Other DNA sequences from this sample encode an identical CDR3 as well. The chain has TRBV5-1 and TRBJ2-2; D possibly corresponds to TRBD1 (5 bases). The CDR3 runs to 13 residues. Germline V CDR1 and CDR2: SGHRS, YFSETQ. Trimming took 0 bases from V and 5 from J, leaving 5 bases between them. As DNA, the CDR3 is TGCGCCAGCAGCTTGGACAGGACCGGGGAGCTGTTTTTT. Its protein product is CASSLDRTGELFF.

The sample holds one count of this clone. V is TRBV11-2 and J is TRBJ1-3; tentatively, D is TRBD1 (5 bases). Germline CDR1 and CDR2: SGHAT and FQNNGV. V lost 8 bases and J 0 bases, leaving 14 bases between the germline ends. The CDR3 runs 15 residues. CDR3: CASRAPGISGNTIYF. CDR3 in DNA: TGTGCCAGCCGGGCCCCAGGGATCTCTGGAAACACCATATATTTT.

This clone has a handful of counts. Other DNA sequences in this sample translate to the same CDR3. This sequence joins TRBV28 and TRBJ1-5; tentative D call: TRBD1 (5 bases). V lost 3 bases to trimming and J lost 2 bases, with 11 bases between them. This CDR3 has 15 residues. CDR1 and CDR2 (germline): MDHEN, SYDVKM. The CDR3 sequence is CASSFGGARNQPQHF. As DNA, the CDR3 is TGTGCCAGCAGTTTCGGAGGGGCACGCAATCAGCCCCAGCATTTT. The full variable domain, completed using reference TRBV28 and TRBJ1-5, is DVKVTQSSRYLVKRTGEKVFLECVQDMDHENMFWYRQDPGLGLRLIYFSYDVKMKEKGDIPEGYSVSREKKERFSLILESASTNQTSMYLCASSFGGARNQPQHFGDGTRLSIL.

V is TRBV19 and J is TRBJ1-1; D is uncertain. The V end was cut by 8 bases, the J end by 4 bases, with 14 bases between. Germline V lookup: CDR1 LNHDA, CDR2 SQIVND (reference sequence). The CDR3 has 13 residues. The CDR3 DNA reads TGTGCCAGTGCCCAGGTCAGAACCACTGAAGCTTTCTTT. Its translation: CASAQVRTTEAFF.

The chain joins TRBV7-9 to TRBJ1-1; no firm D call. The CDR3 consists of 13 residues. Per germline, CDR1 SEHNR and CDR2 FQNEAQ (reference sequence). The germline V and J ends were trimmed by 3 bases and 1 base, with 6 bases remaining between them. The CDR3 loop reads CASSFEGNTEAFF. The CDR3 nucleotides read TGTGCCAGCAGCTTTGAGGGGAACACTGAAGCTTTCTTT.

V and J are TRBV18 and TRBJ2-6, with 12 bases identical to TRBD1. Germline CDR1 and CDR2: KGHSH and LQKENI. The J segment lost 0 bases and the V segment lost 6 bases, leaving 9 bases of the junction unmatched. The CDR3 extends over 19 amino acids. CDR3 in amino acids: CASSHGTGQGASGANVLTF. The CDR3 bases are TGTGCCAGCTCTCACGGGACGGGACAGGGGGCCTCTGGGGCCAACGTCCTGACTTTC.

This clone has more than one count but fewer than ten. CDR3 nucleotides: TGTGCCATCAGTGAGGCAGGGCTAAGCAATCAGCCCCAGCATTTT. As protein: CAISEAGLSNQPQHF. The gene calls are TRBV10-3 and TRBJ1-5; perhaps TRBD1 as D (5 bases). V was pared by 2 bases and J by 1 base, with 9 bases between. The CDR3 spans 15 residues. CDR1 ENHRY and CDR2 SYGVKD come from the germline V gene.

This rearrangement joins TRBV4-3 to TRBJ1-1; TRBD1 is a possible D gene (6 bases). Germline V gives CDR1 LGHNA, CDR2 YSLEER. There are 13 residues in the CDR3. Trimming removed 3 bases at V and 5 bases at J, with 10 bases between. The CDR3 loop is CASSHRGWTEAFF. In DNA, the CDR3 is TGCGCCAGCAGCCATAGGGGGTGGACTGAAGCTTTCTTT.

DNA for the CDR3: TGTGCCAGCAGCTTGGGGGGTGGTACCGCAGATACGCAGTATTTT. The encoded protein is CASSLGGGTADTQYF. The chain links TRBV13 to TRBJ2-3; perhaps TRBD2 as D (6 bases). The germline gives CDR1 PRHDT, CDR2 FYEKMQ (reference sequence). V shed 3 bases and J shed 4 bases, with 14 bases lying between them. The CDR3 runs 15 residues.

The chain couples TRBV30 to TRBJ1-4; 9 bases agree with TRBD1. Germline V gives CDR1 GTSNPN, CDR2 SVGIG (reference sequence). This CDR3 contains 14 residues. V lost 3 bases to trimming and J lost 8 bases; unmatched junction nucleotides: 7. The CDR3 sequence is CAWSPPGQGEKLFF. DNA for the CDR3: TGTGCCTGGAGCCCACCGGGACAGGGAGAAAAACTGTTTTTT.

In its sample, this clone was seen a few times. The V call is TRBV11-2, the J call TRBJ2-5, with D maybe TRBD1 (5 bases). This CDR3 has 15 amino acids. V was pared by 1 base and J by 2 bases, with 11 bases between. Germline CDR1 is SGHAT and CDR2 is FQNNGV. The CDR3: CASSLGQGRQETQYF. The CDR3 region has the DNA TGTGCCAGCAGCTTAGGGCAGGGTCGACAAGAGACCCAGTACTTC.

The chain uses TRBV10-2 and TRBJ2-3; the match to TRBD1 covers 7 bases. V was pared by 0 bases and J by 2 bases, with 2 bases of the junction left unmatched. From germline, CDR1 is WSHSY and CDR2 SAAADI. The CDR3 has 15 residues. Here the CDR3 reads CASSESRGHTDTQYF. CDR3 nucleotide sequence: TGCGCCAGCAGTGAGTCTAGGGGGCACACAGATACGCAGTATTTT.

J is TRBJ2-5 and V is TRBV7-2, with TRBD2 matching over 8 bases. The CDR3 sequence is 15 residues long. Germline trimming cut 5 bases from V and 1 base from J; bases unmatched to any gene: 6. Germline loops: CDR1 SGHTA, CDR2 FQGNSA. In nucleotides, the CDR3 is TGTGCCAGCAGCCCCGGGGGGGTTGGCCAAGAGACCCAGTACTTC. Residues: CASSPGGVGQETQYF.

CDR3 in amino acids: CASSFQGGGNQPQHF. For the CDR3, the DNA is TGTGCCAGCAGTTTCCAGGGTGGGGGCAATCAGCCCCAGCATTTT. This chain joins TRBV2 and TRBJ1-5; a possible D gene is TRBD1 (5 bases). The V end lost 5 bases, the J end lost 2 bases, and 13 bases lay between the germline ends. The CDR3 totals 15 residues. Germline V gene sequence: CDR1 SNHLY, CDR2 FYNNEI.

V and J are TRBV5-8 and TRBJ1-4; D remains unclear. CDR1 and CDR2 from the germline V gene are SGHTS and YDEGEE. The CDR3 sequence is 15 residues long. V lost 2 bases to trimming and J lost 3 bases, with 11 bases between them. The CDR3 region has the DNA TGTGCCAGCAGCTTCGAGACACCATCTAATGAAAAACTGTTTTTT. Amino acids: CASSFETPSNEKLFF.

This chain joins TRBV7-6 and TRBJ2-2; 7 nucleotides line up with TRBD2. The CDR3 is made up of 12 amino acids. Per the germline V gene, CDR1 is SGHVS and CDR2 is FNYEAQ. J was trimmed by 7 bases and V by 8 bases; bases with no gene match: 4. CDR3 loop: CASGRADGELFF. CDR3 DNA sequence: TGTGCCAGCGGGAGGGCCGACGGGGAGCTGTTTTTT.